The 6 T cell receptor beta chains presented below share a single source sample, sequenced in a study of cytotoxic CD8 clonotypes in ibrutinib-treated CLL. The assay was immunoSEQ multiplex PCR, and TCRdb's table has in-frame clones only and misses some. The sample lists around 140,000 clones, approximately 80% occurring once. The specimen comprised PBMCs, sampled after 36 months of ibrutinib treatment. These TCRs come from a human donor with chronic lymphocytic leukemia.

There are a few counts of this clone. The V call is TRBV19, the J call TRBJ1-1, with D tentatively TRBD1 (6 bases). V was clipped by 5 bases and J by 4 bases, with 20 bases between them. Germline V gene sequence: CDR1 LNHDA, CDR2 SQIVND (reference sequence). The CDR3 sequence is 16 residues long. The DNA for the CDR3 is TGTGCCAGTAGTGGCAGGGGCATGGCTGGGGCCACTGAAGCTTTCTTT. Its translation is CASSGRGMAGATEAFF.

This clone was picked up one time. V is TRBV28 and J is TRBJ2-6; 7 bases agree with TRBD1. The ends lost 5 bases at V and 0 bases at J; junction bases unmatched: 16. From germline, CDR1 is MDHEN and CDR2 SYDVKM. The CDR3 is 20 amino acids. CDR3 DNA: TGTGCCAGCAGTCGGCTATACTACAGGGGTAGAACCTCTGGGGCCAACGTCCTGACTTTC. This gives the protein CASSRLYYRGRTSGANVLTF.

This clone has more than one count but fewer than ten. The CDR3, as DNA: TGTGCCAGCTCACCATCTGCAGGAGCCTCTGGAAACACCATATATTTT. As protein: CASSPSAGASGNTIYF. The V and J genes are TRBV18 and TRBJ1-3; D not resolved. CDR1 is KGHSH and CDR2 is LQKENI in the germline V gene. CDR3 length: 16 amino acids. V was pared by 2 bases and J by 0 bases, with 11 bases between.

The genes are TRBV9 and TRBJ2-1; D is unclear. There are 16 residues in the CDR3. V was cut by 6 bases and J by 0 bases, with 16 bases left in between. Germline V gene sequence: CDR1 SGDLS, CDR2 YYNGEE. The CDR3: CASKAFWQVSYNEQFF. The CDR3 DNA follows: TGTGCCAGCAAGGCCTTCTGGCAGGTCTCCTACAATGAGCAGTTCTTC. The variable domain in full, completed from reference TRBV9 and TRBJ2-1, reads DSGVTQTPKHLITATGQRVTLRCSPRSGDLSVYWYQQSLDQGLQFLIQYYNGEERAKGNILERFSAQQFPDLHSELNLSSLELGDSALYFCASKAFWQVSYNEQFFGPGTRLTVL.

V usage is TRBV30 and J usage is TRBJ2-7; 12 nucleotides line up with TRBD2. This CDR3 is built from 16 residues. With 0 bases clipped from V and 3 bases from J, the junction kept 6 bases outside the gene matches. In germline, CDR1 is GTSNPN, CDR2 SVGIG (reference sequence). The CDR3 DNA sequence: TGTGCCTGGAGTGTACCAAGGACTAGCGGGATCTACGAGCAGTACTTC. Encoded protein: CAWSVPRTSGIYEQYF. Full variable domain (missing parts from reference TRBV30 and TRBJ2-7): SQTIHQWPATLVQPVGSPLSLECTVEGTSNPNLYWYRQAAGRGLQLLFYSVGIGQISSEVPQNLSASRPQDRQFILSSKKLLLSDSGFYLCAWSVPRTSGIYEQYFGPGTRLTVT.

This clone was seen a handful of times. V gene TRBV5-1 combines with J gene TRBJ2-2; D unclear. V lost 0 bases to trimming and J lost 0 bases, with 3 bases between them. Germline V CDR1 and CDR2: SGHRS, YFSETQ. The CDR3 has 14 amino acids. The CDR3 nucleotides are TGCGCCAGCAGCTTGGAGGCGAACACCGGGGAGCTGTTTTTT. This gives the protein CASSLEANTGELFF.